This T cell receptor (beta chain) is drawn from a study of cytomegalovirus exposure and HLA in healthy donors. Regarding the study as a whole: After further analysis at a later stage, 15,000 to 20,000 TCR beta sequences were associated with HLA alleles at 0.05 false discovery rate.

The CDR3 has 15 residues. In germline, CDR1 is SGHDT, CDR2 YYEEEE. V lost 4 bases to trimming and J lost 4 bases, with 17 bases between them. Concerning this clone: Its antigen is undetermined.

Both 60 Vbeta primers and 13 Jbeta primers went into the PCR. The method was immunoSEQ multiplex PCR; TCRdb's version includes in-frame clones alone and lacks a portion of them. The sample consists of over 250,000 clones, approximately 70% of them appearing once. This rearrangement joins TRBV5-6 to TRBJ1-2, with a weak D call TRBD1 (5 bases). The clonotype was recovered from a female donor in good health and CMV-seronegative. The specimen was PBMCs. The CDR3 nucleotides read TGTGCCAGCAGCCCACTACGGGACTCCCGCTATGGCTACACCTTC. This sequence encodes CASSPLRDSRYGYTF.